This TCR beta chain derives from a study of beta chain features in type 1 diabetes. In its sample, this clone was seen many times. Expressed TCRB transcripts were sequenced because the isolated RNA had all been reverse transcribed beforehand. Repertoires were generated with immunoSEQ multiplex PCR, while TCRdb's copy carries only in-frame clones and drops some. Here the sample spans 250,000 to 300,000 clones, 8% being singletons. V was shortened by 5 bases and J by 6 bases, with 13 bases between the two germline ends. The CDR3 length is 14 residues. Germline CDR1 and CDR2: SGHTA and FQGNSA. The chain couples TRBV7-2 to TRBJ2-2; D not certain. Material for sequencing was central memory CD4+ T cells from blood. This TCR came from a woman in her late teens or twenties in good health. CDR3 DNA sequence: TGTGCCAGCAGCCGTAAGGCAGAGGCCGGGGAGCTGTTTTTT. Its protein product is CASSRKAEAGELFF.